This T cell receptor delta chain was sequenced in a study of γδ T cells in repeated Plasmodium falciparum infection. Overall study: Samples were taken at baseline, before some infections, and 21 days after each. Study-wide findings and caveats: Over time and infection, Vgamma9/Vdelta2+ repertoires remained highly stable and polyclonal.

The CDR3 length is 17 residues. CDR1 and CDR2 (germline): GEAIGNYY, EKD. The germline V and J ends were trimmed by 0 bases and 0 bases, with 16 bases remaining between them. TCRdb called clones anew from the multiplex PCR reads with CATT. The sample has roughly 86,000 delta-chain clones; almost 1.5% are singletons. Remarks on this clone: The antigen remains undetermined. TCRdb shows a much larger clone's protein in place of this DNA's translation, and the two differ at residue 9, likely through a read error; the protein shown is translated from the DNA.

Gammadelta T cells were flow-sorted from PBMC into Vgamma9/Vdelta2+ and Vdelta2-negative populations for bulk analysis. This receptor was obtained from a pool of human donors (malaria-infected and uninfected, not separated). The sample taken for sequencing was gamma-delta T cells from blood. The V gene is TRDV2, the J gene TRDJ1; D is undetermined. No J gene is reported in TCRdb; it was inferred here by comparing the DNA with germline. The CDR3 reads CACDTLTPTKNTDKLIF. For the CDR3, the DNA is TGTGCCTGTGACACCCTAACTCCGACGAAGAACACCGATAAACTCATCTTT.